The present entry profiles one TCR beta chain with its context. The antigen is undetermined. Run at survey level, the immunoSEQ assay was version v3.0. The method was immunoSEQ multiplex PCR; TCRdb's version includes in-frame clones alone and lacks a portion of them. Of roughly 23,000 clones in the sample, approximately 84% were seen once. CDR1 SGHVS and CDR2 FQNEAQ come from the germline V gene. Trimming removed 1 base at V and 4 bases at J, with 5 bases between. There are 13 residues in the CDR3. The data derive from a study of long-term antiretroviral therapy in people with HIV. Regarding the study as a whole: For ART adherence, viral resistance and therapy changes, no data were available. Gathering of blood took place between the mid-2000s and the late 2010s, possibly under older ART regimens. Clones with expansion before ART led the repertoire at all time points. HIV repertoires spanned narrower CDR3 length ranges than controls.

This TCR was recovered from a woman aged 30 to 39 with HIV. This chain links TRBV7-8 with TRBJ1-5; D is undetermined. The sequenced sample was unsorted PBMCs, obtained 1.8 years before starting antiretroviral therapy. In DNA form, the CDR3 reads TGTGCCAGCAGCTTAGGTCGGAATCAGCCCCAGCATTTT. This encodes CASSLGRNQPQHF.